This TCR beta chain was sequenced for a study of T cell repertoires in cytomegalovirus infection (dated by TCRdb to between 2018 and 2021). In terms of the full investigation: The HLA type of each donor mattered for the analysis, because public TCR beta signatures pointed to carriage of CMV infection along with the matching HLA type.

Overall results and qualifications from the work: The ex vivo response was dominated by HLA-C-restricted CMV-specific TCR beta clonotypes, and the single most frequent clonotype in two of eight donors was supplied by these HLA-C-restricted clonotypes. In both this cohort and an independent cohort of some 370 donors, the cumulative frequency of public TCR beta family members distinguished carriers of CMV infection plus the relevant HLA type.

This clonotype appeared many times. The antigen it recognizes is unknown. There are no base qualities to consult, and no much larger clone falls within one base. The sample was run on an Illumina HiSeq 1500. The public sequencing data were trimmed at Q25 with fastp and processed into clonotypes with MiXCR by TCRdb, which kept only in-frame beta chains. Under each unique CDR3 protein, matching rows form one entry showing the most common genes and DNA. The sample table shows about 320,000 distinct CDR3 sequences, and 8% to 10% are seen once. In total, the top ten clones hold 3.5% to 4.5% of the sample. CDR1 and CDR2, per the germline V gene, are SGHVS and FQNEAQ. V is cut by 4 bases and J by 2 bases, and the space between the germline ends is 18 bases. The CDR3 sequence holds 16 residues, the cysteine and phenylalanine included. Only CDR3 DNA is held: 48 bases, read in frame from base 1.

Specimen: PBMCs. This chain is built from TRBV7-8 and TRBJ2-7; TRBD2 is a possible D gene, resting on 6 matching bases. The receptor was derived from a human donor in good health (CMV status not recorded). Some clones in this sample may be carry-over from other donors' samples. The CDR3 amino acid sequence is: CASSWGGGTSTYEQYF. The DNA is as follows: TGTGCCAGCAGCTGGGGTGGGGGGACGTCAACCTACGAGCAGTACTTC.